This is a list of T cell receptor beta chains from one sample in a study of molecular identifiers for immune sequencing clone quantification. TCRdb re-analysed the PCR reads in MiXCR, keeping a single row per CDR3 protein. The table lists about half a million distinct CDR3 sequences, around 23% of them singletons. Sample: naive CD8+ T cells from blood, with Jurkat cell RNA spiked in. These TCRs come from a human donor in good health. Some libraries in this study had Jurkat cell RNA spiked in. The CDR3 runs from the conserved cysteine through the conserved F or W. A D gene is named only where the DNA matches it firmly. Rows may omit the clone size; those that give it use once, few, many or a size class.

>.|TRBJ2-7|TRBV4-1|TRBD2
TGCGCCAGCAGCCAGGGACTAGCGGGTTCAGGGCAGTACTTC
CASSQGLAGSGQYF
>.|TRBJ1-2|TRBV3-1|TRBD1
TGTGCCAGCAGCAGGGACAGTAACTTGGGCTACACCTTC
CASSRDSNLGYTF
>few|TRBJ2-7|TRBV28|.
TGTGCCAGCAGTTGGGGGACAACCTACGAGCAGTACTTC
CASSWGTTYEQYF
>.|TRBJ2-2|TRBV4-2|.
TGTGCCAGCAGCCCGGGGGCGAGCACCGGGGAGCTGTTTTTT
CASSPGASTGELFF
>few|TRBJ2-5|TRBV20-1|.
TGCAGTGCCTTAGACGGACTCCAAGAGACCCAGTACTTC
CSALDGLQETQYF
>.|TRBJ2-3|TRBV24-1|.
TGTGCCACCAGTGATTTGATGGAAGATACGCAGTATTTT
CATSDLMEDTQYF
>.|TRBJ2-6|TRBV2|.
TGTGCCAGCACCAACTCCGGGGAACAGGGCAGGGTGTACTCTGGGGCCAACGTCCTGACTTTC
CASTNSGEQGRVYSGANVLTF
>.|TRBJ1-2|TRBV29-1|.
TGCAGCGTTGCCGGAGGGAGTTTTGGCTATGGCTACACCTTC
CSVAGGSFGYGYTF
>few|TRBJ2-1|TRBV27|TRBD2
TGTGCCAGCAGTACCAGGACTAGTTATGGCAATGAGCAGTTCTTC
CASSTRTSYGNEQFF
>.|TRBJ2-1|TRBV24-1|.
TGTGCCACCAGTGCCCAGGGGTCGAGATACAATGAGCAGTTCTTC
CATSAQGSRYNEQFF
>few|TRBJ2-1|TRBV12-3/TRBV12-4|TRBD2
TGTGCCAGCAGTCTCCAAGCGGGAGTGGCCTACAATGAGCAGTTCTTC
CASSLQAGVAYNEQFF
>few|TRBJ1-2|TRBV6-1|.
TGTGCCAGCAGTGAAGCGCGGGTCCCCGGCAGCTATGGCTACACCTTC
CASSEARVPGSYGYTF